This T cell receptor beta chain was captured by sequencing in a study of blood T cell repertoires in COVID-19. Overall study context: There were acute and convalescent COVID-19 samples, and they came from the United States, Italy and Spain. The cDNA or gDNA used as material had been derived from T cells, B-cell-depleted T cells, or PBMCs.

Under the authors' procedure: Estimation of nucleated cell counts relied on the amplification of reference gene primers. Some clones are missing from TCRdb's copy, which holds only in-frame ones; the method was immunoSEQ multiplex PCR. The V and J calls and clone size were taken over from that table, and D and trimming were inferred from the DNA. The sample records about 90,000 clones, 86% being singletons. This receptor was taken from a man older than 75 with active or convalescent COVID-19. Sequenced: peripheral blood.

CDR3 DNA sequence: TGTGCCAGCAGTCCCGGGACAGGGGGCAATTTGCAGTACTTC. Amino acid sequence: CASSPGTGGNLQYF. The J gene is TRBJ2-7, the V gene TRBV2, with 12 nucleotides matching TRBD1. CDR3 size: 14 residues. V was clipped by 5 bases and J by 9 bases; unmatched bases: 8. Per germline, CDR1 SNHLY and CDR2 FYNNEI. Based on the CDR3 plus reference TRBV2 and TRBJ2-7, the full variable domain is EPEVTQTPSHQVTQMGQEVILRCVPISNHLYFYWYRQILGQKVEFLVSFYNNEISEKSEIFDDQFSVERPDGSNFTLKIRSTKLEDSAMYFCASSPGTGGNLQYFGPGTRLTVT.